The T cell receptor (beta chain) described here comes from a study of T cell changes during pregnancy in multiple sclerosis. This CDR3 spans 14 amino acids. Germline V CDR1 and CDR2: MDHEN, SYDVKM. V gave up 6 bases and J gave up 5 bases, with 15 bases separating them. Method: immunoSEQ multiplex PCR; TCRdb's copy keeps in-frame clones and lacks some. The repertoire consists of roughly 71,000 clones, with roughly 92% occurring once and the leading ten covering approximately 1.8%. The chain couples TRBV28 to TRBJ2-3, with D maybe TRBD2 (6 bases). This specimen was peripheral blood, taken in the first trimester of pregnancy. This sequence originates from a female donor in good health, enrolled as a control in a pregnancy study. Here the CDR3 reads CASSPRLDRDTQYF. CDR3 coding DNA: TGTGCCAGCAGCCCTAGACTAGACCGAGATACGCAGTATTTT.